This TCR beta chain emerged from a study of T cell repertoires in cytomegalovirus infection. Study at large: Carrying CMV and the relevant HLA type showed in public TCR beta signatures. Whole-study findings and limits: Ex vivo responses were dominated by HLA-C-restricted CMV-specific TCR beta clonotypes. Carriers of CMV and the relevant HLA type were discriminated by public TCR beta frequency.

This clonotype was counted many times. Its antigen is unidentified. The ends were cut back, 2 bases at V and 0 bases at J, with 7 bases in the middle. Germline CDR1 and CDR2: MNHEY and SVGAGI. The length of the CDR3 is 14 residues. In TCRdb, the reads were re-called with MiXCR into one record per CDR3 protein. The table shows roughly 320,000 distinct CDR3 sequences, with around 9.5% occurring only once. The TCR comes from a human donor in good health (CMV status not recorded). Some clones in this sample may be carry-over from other donors' samples. Material for sequencing was PBMCs. V gene TRBV6-5 combines with J gene TRBJ1-1, with D possibly being TRBD1 (5 bases). CDR3 in DNA: TGTGCCAGCAGTTACATGGGACTGAACACTGAAGCTTTCTTT. This translates into CASSYMGLNTEAFF.